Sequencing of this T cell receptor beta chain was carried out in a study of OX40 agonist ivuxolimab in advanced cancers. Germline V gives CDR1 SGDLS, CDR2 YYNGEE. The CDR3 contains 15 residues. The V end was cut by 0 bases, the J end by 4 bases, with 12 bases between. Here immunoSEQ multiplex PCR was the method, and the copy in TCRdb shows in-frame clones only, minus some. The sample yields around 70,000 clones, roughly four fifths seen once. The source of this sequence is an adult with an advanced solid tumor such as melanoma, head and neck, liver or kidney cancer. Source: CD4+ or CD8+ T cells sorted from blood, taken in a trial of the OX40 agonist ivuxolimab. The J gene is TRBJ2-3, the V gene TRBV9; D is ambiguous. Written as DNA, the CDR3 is TGTGCCAGCAGCGTAGATTCGGGTGCGGCAGATACGCAGTATTTT. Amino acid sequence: CASSVDSGAADTQYF.